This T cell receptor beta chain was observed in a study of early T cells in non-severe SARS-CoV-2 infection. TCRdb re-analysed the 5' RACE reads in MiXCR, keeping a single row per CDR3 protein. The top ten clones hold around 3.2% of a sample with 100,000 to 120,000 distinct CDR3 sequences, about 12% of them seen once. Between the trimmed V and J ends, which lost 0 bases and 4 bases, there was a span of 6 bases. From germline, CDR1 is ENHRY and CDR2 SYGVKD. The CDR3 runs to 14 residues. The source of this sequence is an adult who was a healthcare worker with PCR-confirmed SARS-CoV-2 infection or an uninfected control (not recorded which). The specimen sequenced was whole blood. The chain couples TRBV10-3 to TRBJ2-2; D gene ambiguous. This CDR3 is CAISESGTTGELFF. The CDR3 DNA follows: TGTGCCATCAGTGAGTCAGGAACCACCGGGGAGCTGTTTTTT.